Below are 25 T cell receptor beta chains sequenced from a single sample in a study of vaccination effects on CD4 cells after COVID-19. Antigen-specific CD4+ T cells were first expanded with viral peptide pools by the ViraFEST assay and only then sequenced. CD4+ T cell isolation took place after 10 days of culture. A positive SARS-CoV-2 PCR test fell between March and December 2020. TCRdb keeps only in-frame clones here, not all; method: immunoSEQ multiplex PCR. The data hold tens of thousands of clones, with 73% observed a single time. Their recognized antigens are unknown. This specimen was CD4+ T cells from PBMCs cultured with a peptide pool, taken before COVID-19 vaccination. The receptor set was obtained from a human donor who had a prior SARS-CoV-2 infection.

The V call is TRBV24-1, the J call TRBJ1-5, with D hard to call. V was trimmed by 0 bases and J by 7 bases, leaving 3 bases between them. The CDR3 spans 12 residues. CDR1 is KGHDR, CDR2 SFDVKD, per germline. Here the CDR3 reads CATSDLGQPQHF. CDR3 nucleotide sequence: TGTGCCACCAGTGATTTGGGGCAGCCCCAGCATTTT.

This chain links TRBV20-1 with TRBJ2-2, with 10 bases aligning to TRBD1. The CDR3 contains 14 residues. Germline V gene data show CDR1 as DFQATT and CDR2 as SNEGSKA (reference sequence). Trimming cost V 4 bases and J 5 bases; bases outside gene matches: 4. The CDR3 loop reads CSATDRGRTGELFF. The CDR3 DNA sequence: TGCAGTGCTACTGACAGGGGGCGGACCGGGGAGCTGTTTTTT.

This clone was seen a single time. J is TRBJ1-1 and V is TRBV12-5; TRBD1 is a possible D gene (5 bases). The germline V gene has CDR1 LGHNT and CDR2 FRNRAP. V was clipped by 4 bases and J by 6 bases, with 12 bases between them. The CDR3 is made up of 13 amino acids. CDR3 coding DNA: TGTGCTAGTGGTTCCACAGGACGGGCTGAAGCTTTCTTT. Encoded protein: CASGSTGRAEAFF.

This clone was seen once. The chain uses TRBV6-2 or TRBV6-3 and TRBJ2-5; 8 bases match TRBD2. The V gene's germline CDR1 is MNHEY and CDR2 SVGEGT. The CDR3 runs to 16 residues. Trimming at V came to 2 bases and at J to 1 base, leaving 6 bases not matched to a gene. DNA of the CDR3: TGTGCCAGCAGTTACAGGTCGGGGGGGGTCCAAGAGACCCAGTACTTC. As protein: CASSYRSGGVQETQYF.

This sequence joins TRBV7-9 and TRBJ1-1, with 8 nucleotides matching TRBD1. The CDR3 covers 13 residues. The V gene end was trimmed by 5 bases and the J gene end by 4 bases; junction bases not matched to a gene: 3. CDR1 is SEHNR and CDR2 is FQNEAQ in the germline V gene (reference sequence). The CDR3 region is CASSITGGTEAFF. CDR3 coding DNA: TGTGCCAGCAGCATAACAGGGGGCACTGAAGCTTTCTTT.

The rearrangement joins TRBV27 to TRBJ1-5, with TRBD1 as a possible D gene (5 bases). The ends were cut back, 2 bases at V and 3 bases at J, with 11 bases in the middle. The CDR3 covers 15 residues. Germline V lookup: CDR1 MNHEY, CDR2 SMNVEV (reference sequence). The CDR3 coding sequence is TGTGCCAGCAGTTTAAAAGCAGGGATCAATCAGCCCCAGCATTTT. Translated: CASSLKAGINQPQHF.

CDR3 in amino acids: CASSPIGTGSYEQYF. In DNA form, the CDR3 reads TGTGCCAGCAGCCCTATCGGGACAGGTTCCTACGAGCAGTACTTC. The genes are TRBV5-6 and TRBJ2-7, with TRBD1 matching 8 bases. The CDR3 spans 15 residues. V gave up 4 bases and J gave up 1 base; unmatched junction bases: 7. Germline assignment: CDR1 SGHDT and CDR2 YYEEEE.

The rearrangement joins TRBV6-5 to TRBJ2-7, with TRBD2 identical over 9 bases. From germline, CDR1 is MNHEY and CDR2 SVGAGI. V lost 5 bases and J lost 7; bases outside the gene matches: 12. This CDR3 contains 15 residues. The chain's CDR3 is CASSRRWRGGSEQYF. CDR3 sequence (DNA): TGTGCCAGCAGTCGAAGGTGGCGGGGGGGGAGTGAGCAGTACTTC.

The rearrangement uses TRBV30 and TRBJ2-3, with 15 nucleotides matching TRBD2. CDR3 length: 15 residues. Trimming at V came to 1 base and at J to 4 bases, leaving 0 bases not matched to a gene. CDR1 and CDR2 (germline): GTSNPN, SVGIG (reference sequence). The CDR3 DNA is TGTGCCTGGAGTGGGACTAGCGGGAGGGCAGATACGCAGTATTTT. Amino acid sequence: CAWSGTSGRADTQYF.

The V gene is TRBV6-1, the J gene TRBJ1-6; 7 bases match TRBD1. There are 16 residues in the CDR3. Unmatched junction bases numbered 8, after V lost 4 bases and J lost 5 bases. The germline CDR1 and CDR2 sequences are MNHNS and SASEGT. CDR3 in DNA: TGTGCCAGCAGTGTCTACCGGGACAGACATAATTCACCCCTCCACTTT. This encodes CASSVYRDRHNSPLHF.

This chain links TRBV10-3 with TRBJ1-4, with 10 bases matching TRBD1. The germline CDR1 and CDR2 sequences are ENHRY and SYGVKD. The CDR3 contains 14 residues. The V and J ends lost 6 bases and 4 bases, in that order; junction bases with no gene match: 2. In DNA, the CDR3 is TGTGCCATCAGCAGGGACAGGGGTAATGAAAAACTGTTTTTT. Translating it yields CAISRDRGNEKLFF.

CDR3: CASSLNQGTSTNEQFF. The CDR3 DNA reads TGTGCCAGCAGCTTAAATCAAGGGACTAGTACCAATGAGCAGTTCTTC. The rearrangement links TRBV7-3 to TRBJ2-1, with TRBD2 matching over 8 bases. With V trimmed by 1 base and J by 6 bases, 8 bases remained unmatched. The length of the CDR3 is 16 residues. Germline lookup yields CDR1 SGHTA and CDR2 FQGTGA.

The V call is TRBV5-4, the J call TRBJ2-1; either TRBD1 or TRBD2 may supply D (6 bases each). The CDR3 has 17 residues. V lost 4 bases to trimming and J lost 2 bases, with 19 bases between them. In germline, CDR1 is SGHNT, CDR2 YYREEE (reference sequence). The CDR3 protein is CASSPRGGGVAYNEQFF. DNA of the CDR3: TGTGCCAGCAGCCCCAGGGGTGGCGGGGTCGCCTACAATGAGCAGTTCTTC.

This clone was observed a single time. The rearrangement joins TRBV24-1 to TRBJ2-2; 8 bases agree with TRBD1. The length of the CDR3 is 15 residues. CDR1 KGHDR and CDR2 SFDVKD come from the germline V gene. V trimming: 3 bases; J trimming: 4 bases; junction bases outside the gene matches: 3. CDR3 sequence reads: CATSDRQGLTGELFF. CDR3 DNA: TGTGCCACCAGTGATCGACAGGGGCTCACCGGGGAGCTGTTTTTT.

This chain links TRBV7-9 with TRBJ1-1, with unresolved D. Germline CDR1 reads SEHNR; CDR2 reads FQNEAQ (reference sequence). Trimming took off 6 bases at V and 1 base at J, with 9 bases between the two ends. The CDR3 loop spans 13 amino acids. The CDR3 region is CASSLGTNTEAFF. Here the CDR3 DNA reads TGTGCCAGCAGTCTCGGAACGAACACTGAAGCTTTCTTT.

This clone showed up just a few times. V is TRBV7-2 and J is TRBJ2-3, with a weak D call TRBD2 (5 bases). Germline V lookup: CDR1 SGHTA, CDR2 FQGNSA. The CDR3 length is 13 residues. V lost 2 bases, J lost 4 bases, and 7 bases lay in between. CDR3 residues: CASSLRRADTQYF. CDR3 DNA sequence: TGTGCCAGCAGCTTAAGGCGGGCAGATACGCAGTATTTT.

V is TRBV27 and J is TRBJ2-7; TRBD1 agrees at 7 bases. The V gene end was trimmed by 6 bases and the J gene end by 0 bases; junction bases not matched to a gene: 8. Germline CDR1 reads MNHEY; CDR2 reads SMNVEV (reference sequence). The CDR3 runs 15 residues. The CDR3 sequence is CASRRTGRSSYEQYF. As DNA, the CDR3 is TGTGCCAGCAGACGGACAGGCCGAAGCTCCTACGAGCAGTACTTC.

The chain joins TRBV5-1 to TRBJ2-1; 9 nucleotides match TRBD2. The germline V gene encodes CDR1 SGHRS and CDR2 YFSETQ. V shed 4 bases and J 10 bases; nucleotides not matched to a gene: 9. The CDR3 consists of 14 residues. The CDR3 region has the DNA TGCGCCAGCAGCCCCTCCAGCGGGGGGCGAGAGCAGTTCTTC. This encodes CASSPSSGGREQFF.

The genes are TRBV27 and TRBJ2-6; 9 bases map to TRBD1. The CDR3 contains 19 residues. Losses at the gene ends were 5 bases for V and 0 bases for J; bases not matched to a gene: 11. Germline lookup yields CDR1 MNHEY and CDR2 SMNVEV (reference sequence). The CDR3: CASSTIRQGGGSGANVLTF. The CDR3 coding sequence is TGTGCCAGCAGTACCATTCGACAGGGGGGGGGCTCTGGGGCCAACGTCCTGACTTTC.

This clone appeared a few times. CDR3 in amino acids: CAISERGREETQYF. The CDR3 DNA is TGTGCCATCAGTGAACGAGGCAGGGAGGAGACCCAGTACTTC. The chain uses TRBV10-3 and TRBJ2-5; D assignment may be TRBD1 or TRBD2 (5 bases each). Trimming shortened V by 3 bases and J by 5 bases, and 13 bases separated the two germline ends. Germline values: CDR1 ENHRY, CDR2 SYGVKD. The CDR3 sequence is 14 residues long.

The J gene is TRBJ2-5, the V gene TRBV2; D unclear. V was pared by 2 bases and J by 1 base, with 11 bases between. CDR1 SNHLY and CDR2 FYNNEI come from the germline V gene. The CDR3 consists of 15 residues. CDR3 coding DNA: TGTGCCAGCAGTGAATATGGCCTCGCCCAAGAGACCCAGTACTTC. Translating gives CASSEYGLAQETQYF.

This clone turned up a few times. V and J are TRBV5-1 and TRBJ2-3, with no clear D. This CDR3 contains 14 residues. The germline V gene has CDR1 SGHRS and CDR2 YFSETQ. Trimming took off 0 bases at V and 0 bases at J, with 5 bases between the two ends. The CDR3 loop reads CASSLAGSTDTQYF. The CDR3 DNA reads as TGCGCCAGCAGCTTGGCCGGGAGCACAGATACGCAGTATTTT.

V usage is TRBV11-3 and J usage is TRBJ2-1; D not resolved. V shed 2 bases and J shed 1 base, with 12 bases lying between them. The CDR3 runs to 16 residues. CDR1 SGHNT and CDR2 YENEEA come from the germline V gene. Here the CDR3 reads CASSLHRAASYNEQFF. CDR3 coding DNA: TGTGCCAGCAGCTTACATCGGGCCGCATCCTACAATGAGCAGTTCTTC. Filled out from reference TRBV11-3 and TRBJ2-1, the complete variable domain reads EAGVVQSPRYKIIEKKQPVAFWCNPISGHNTLYWYLQNLGQGPELLIRYENEEAVDDSQLPKDRFSAERLKGVDSTLKIQPAELGDSAVYLCASSLHRAASYNEQFFGPGTRLTVL.

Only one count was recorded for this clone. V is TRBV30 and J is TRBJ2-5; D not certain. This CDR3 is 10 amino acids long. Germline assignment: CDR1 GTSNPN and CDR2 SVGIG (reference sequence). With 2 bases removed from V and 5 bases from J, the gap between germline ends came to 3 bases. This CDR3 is CAWSRETQYF. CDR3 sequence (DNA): TGTGCCTGGAGTCGGGAGACCCAGTACTTC.

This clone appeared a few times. CDR3 bases: TGTGCCAGCAGTTTCCCCGGGGCCTACTATGGCTACACCTTC. Protein product: CASSFPGAYYGYTF. The genes are TRBV28 and TRBJ1-2; tentative D call: TRBD1 (5 bases). V was clipped by 3 bases and J by 3 bases, with 11 bases between them. Looked up from germline, CDR1 is MDHEN and CDR2 is SYDVKM. The CDR3 length is 14 residues.